One and the same sample provided the 11 T cell receptor beta chains below, sequenced in a study of cytotoxic CD8 clonotypes in ibrutinib-treated CLL. Sequenced by immunoSEQ multiplex PCR; TCRdb stores in-frame clones only, minus some. The table lists 40,000 or so clones, less than 85% of them singletons. The sample here was PBMCs, taken at disease progression, from a patient treated with ibrutinib. The receptors originated from a human donor with chronic lymphocytic leukemia.

The rearrangement joins TRBV6-5 to TRBJ1-5; perhaps TRBD1 as D (6 bases). V was trimmed by 5 bases and J by 3 bases, leaving 11 bases between them. The CDR3 is 14 residues long. Looked up from germline, CDR1 is MNHEY and CDR2 is SVGAGI. The CDR3 DNA is TGTGCCAGCAGTCCTTACAGGGCCAATCAGCCCCAGCATTTT. Amino acid sequence: CASSPYRANQPQHF.

This clone was found a few times. The chain links TRBV29-1 to TRBJ2-2; 12 nucleotides align to TRBD1. The ends lost 7 bases at V and 6 bases at J; junction bases unmatched: 21. The CDR3 has 19 amino acids. Germline-derived CDR1 and CDR2 are SQVTM and ANQGSEA. CDR3 DNA: TGCAGCGCCTCGGGACAGGGGGCTGGAACGCTAGCTCTGGCCGGGGAGCTGTTTTTT. Protein sequence: CSASGQGAGTLALAGELFF.

The chain carries TRBV20-1 and TRBJ2-2, with TRBD2 as a possible D gene (6 bases). The CDR3 has 11 residues. V lost 6 bases, J lost 13 bases, and 15 bases lay in between. CDR1 DFQATT and CDR2 SNEGSKA come from the germline V gene (reference sequence). The CDR3, as DNA: TGCAGTGCACCGGAGGAGGGTTGGCTGTTTTTT. It translates to CSAPEEGWLFF.

This clone came up a few times. The chain joins TRBV5-4 to TRBJ2-7; possibly TRBD2 for D (6 bases). Trimming pared 4 bases from V and 1 base from J, leaving 12 bases between. Germline V CDR1 and CDR2: SGHNT, YYREEE (reference sequence). This CDR3 has 14 residues. The DNA of the CDR3 is TGTGCCAGCAGCCCCCAGGAGGGATCCTACGAGCAGTACTTC. Amino acid sequence: CASSPQEGSYEQYF.

The J gene is TRBJ1-5, the V gene TRBV19, with unresolved D. CDR1 is LNHDA, CDR2 SQIVND, per germline (reference sequence). The V gene lost 7 bases and the J gene lost 9 bases, with 22 bases spanning the gap. The CDR3 loop spans 15 amino acids. Here the CDR3 reads CASTRTEGLQGPQHF. The DNA of the CDR3 is TGTGCCAGTACCCGGACGGAGGGTCTCCAAGGGCCCCAGCATTTT.

The chain is built from TRBV28 and TRBJ1-4, with TRBD1 matching 9 bases. Trimming removed 6 bases from V and 6 bases from J; junction bases left unmatched: 8. Germline CDR1 and CDR2: MDHEN and SYDVKM. This CDR3 has 15 amino acids. In DNA form, the CDR3 reads TGTGCCAGCAGGGACGCACAGGGGGCTGATGAAAAACTGTTTTTT. It yields the protein CASRDAQGADEKLFF.

The rearrangement uses TRBV19 and TRBJ1-4; D ambiguous. The CDR3 has 14 amino acids. Germline V gene data show CDR1 as LNHDA and CDR2 as SQIVND (reference sequence). Trimming pared 7 bases from V and 8 bases from J, leaving 17 bases between. The CDR3, as DNA: TGTGCCAGTACGGTAGGGTGGAAATACGAAAAACTGTTTTTT. Translation gives CASTVGWKYEKLFF.

The chain employs TRBV10-2 and TRBJ2-5, with 7 nucleotides matching TRBD2. V dropped 4 bases and J dropped 2; count of bases not matched to a gene: 4. Germline loops: CDR1 WSHSY, CDR2 SAAADI. The CDR3 is 14 amino acids. The CDR3 here is CASSGASGQETQYF. CDR3 DNA: TGCGCCAGCAGTGGGGCTAGCGGACAAGAGACCCAGTACTTC.

The CDR3 sequence: CASSLGQELSYEQYF. The CDR3 DNA is TGTGCCAGCAGCTTGGGGCAGGAACTCTCCTACGAGCAGTACTTC. The J gene is TRBJ2-7, the V gene TRBV5-5; D is undetermined. The V end lost 0 bases, the J end lost 0 bases, and 10 bases lay between the germline ends. The germline V gene has CDR1 SGHKS and CDR2 YYEKEE (reference sequence). This CDR3 has 15 residues.

The CDR3 DNA is TGCGCCAGCAGTGAGTCGTTGTCGGACCGTGGAAACACCATATATTTT. It yields the protein CASSESLSDRGNTIYF. The genes are TRBV10-2 and TRBJ1-3; D unclear. Germline CDR1 WSHSY, CDR2 SAAADI. V lost 0 bases and J lost 3, with 12 bases in between. The CDR3 totals 16 residues.

This rearrangement joins TRBV2 to TRBJ2-7; 9 bases align to TRBD1. Germline CDR1 reads SNHLY; CDR2 reads FYNNEI. The CDR3 loop spans 13 amino acids. V gave up 6 bases and J gave up 6 bases; unmatched junction bases: 6. CDR3 coding DNA: TGTGCCAGCAGCCGGGACAGGGCAAGCGAGCAGTACTTC. Encoded protein: CASSRDRASEQYF.